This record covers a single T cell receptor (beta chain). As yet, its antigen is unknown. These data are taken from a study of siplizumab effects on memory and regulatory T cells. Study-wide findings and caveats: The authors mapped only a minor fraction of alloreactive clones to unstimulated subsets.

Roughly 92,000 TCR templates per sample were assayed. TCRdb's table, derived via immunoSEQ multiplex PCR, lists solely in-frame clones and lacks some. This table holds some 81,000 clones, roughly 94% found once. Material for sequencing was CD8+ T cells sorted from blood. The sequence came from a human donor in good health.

In nucleotides, the CDR3 is TGTGCCAGCAGCTTGGTACGGGGGGGCGTTAGTACTGAAGCTTTCTTT. Amino acid sequence: CASSLVRGGVSTEAFF. J is TRBJ1-1 and V is TRBV11-2; tentative D call: TRBD1 (6 bases). V was shortened by 3 bases and J by 5 bases, with 19 bases between the two germline ends. The CDR3 contains 16 residues. Germline CDR1 is SGHAT and CDR2 is FQNNGV.